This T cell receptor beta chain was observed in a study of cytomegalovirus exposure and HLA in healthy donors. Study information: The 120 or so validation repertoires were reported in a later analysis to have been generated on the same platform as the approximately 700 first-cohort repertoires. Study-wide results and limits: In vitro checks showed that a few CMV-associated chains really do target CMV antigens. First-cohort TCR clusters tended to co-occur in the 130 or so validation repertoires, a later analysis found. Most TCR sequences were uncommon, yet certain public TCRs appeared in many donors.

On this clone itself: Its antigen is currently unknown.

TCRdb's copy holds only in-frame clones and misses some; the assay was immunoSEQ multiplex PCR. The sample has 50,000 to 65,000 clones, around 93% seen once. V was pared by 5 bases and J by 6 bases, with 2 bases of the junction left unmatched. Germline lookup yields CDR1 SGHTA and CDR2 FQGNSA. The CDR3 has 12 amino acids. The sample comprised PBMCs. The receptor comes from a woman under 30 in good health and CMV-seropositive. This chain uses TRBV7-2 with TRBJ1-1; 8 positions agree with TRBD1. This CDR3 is CASSKDRAEAFF. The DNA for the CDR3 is TGTGCCAGCAGCAAGGACAGGGCTGAAGCTTTCTTT.